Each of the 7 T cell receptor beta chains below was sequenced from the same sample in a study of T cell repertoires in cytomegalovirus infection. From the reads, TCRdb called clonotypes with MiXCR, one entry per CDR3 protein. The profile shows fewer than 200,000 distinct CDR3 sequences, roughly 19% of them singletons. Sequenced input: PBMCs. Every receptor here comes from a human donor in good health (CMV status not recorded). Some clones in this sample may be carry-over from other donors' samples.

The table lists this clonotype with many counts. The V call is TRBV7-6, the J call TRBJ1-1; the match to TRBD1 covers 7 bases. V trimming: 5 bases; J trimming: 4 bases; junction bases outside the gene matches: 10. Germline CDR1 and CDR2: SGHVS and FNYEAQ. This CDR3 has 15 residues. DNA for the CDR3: TGTGCCAGCAGCCCCATCCGCGGGGACAGCACTGAAGCTTTCTTT. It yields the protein CASSPIRGDSTEAFF.

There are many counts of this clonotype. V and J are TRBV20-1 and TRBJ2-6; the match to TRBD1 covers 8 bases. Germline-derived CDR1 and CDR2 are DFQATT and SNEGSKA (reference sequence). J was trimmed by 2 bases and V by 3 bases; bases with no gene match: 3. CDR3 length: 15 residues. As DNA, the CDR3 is TGCAGTGCTAGGGACAGGGCAACTGGGGCCAACGTCCTGACTTTC. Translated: CSARDRATGANVLTF.

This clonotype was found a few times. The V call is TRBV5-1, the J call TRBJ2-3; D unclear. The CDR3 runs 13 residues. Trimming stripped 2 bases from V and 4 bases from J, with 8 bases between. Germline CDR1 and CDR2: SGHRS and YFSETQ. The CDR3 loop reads CASSLDVSDTQYF. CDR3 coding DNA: TGCGCCAGCAGCTTAGACGTTTCAGATACGCAGTATTTT.

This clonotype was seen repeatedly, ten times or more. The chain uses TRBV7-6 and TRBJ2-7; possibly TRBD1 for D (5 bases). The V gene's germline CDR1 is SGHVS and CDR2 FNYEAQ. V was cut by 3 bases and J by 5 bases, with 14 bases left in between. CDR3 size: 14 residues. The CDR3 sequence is CASSFYEGVHEQYF. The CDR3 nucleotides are TGTGCCAGCAGCTTTTACGAAGGGGTCCACGAGCAGTACTTC. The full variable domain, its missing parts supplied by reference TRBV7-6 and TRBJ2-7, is GAGVSQSPRYKVTKRGQDVALRCDPISGHVSLYWYRQALGQGPEFLTYFNYEAQQDKSGLPNDRFSAERPEGSISTLTIQRTEQRDSAMYRCASSFYEGVHEQYFGPGTRLTVT.

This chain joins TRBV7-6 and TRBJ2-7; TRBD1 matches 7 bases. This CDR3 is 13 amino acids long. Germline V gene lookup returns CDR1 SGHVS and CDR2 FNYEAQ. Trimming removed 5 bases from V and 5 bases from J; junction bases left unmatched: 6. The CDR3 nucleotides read TGTGCCAGCAGCCCCGGGGACAGCCACGAGCAGTACTTC. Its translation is CASSPGDSHEQYF.

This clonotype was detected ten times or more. The CDR3: CASSFPGIAGVTGELFF. DNA for the CDR3: TGTGCCAGCAGTTTCCCGGGGATAGCGGGGGTAACCGGGGAGCTGTTTTTT. The V call is TRBV12-3 or TRBV12-4, the J call TRBJ2-2; TRBD2 matches at 9 bases. V lost 3 bases and J lost 5; bases outside the gene matches: 10. The CDR3 runs to 17 residues.

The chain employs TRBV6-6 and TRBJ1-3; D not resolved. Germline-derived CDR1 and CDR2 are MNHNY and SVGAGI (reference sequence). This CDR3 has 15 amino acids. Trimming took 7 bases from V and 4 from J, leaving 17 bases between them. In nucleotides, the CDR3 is TGTGCCAGCACCCTCGGTTCTACGGCAGGAAACACCATATATTTT. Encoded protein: CASTLGSTAGNTIYF.